The next 13 T cell receptor beta chains were all read from a single sample in a study of T cell repertoires in aging, cancer and after chemotherapy. Peripheral blood genomic DNA, not sorted cells or RNA, was the template. Rearranged V-D-J TRB sequences were amplified with a mixed TRB-A/B primer pool. TCRdb processed the multiplex PCR reads anew with MiXCR; each CDR3 protein has one entry. Among about 9,200 distinct CDR3 sequences listed, under 35% were seen once. Sequenced material: blood. The origin of the receptors is a human donor in good health.

The chain employs TRBV27 and TRBJ1-1; the match to TRBD1 covers 7 bases. V shed 1 base, J shed 11 bases, and the junction held 7 bases outside the gene matches. The CDR3 extends over 13 amino acids. CDR1 and CDR2 from the germline V gene are MNHEY and SMNVEV (reference sequence). DNA of the CDR3: TGTGCCAGCAGTTTATTCCTGACAGGGATGGCTTTCTTT. Protein sequence: CASSLFLTGMAFF.

This clonotype has more than one count but fewer than ten. The CDR3 region has the DNA TGTGCCAGCAGTTTGACCCCAGGAGATACGCAGTATTTT. Its translation is CASSLTPGDTQYF. V is TRBV28 and J is TRBJ2-3; unclear D gene. The CDR3 is 13 amino acids. Trimming took 3 bases from V and 5 from J, leaving 9 bases between them. Germline values: CDR1 MDHEN, CDR2 SYDVKM.

The chain is built from TRBV15 and TRBJ2-7; D is undetermined. The V gene's germline CDR1 is LNHNV and CDR2 YYDKDF (reference sequence). The V gene lost 0 bases and the J gene lost 7 bases, with 16 bases spanning the gap. The CDR3 is 15 amino acids. In DNA, the CDR3 is TGTGCCACCAGCAGAGATAAGCAGTTTCCTAGGGAGCAGTACTTC. Translated, it gives CATSRDKQFPREQYF.

The CDR3 bases are TGTGCCAGCAGTTTAGGGGGCGAAACAGATACGCAGTATTTT. Its protein is CASSLGGETDTQYF. This chain uses TRBV6-4 with TRBJ2-3; TRBD1 matches at 7 bases. J was trimmed by 3 bases and V by 5 bases; bases with no gene match: 5. CDR3 length: 14 amino acids. Looked up from germline, CDR1 is MRHNA and CDR2 is SNTAGT.

The V call is TRBV6-1, the J call TRBJ2-7, with D hard to call. Germline V gene sequence: CDR1 MNHNS, CDR2 SASEGT. CDR3 length: 15 residues. Between the trimmed V and J ends, which lost 0 bases and 2 bases, there was a span of 11 bases. CDR3 DNA: TGTGCCAGCAGTGAAGCGCGATTCGTAGCCTACGAGCAGTACTTC. This encodes CASSEARFVAYEQYF.

The V and J genes are TRBV7-3 and TRBJ2-6, with D hard to call. The CDR3 runs 17 residues. V shed 5 bases and J shed 0 bases, with 14 bases lying between them. Germline V CDR1 and CDR2: SGHTA, FQGTGA. The CDR3 reads CASSPWGGVSGANVLTF. CDR3 nucleotides: TGTGCCAGCAGCCCGTGGGGTGGAGTCTCTGGGGCCAACGTCCTGACTTTC.

This clonotype was seen more than once but under ten times. The chain employs TRBV6-2 or TRBV6-3 and TRBJ1-1; D is ambiguous. V gave up 0 bases and J gave up 0 bases, with 11 bases separating them. Germline CDR1 MNHEY, CDR2 SVGEGT. CDR3 length: 16 residues. CDR3 protein: CASSYSRGGMNTEAFF. Written as DNA, the CDR3 is TGTGCCAGCAGTTACTCCCGGGGAGGTATGAACACTGAAGCTTTCTTT.

The gene calls are TRBV10-3 and TRBJ1-2; D ambiguous. The germline V and J ends were trimmed by 3 bases and 2 bases, with 25 bases remaining between them. CDR1 and CDR2 from the germline V gene are ENHRY and SYGVKD. The CDR3 is 19 amino acids. The CDR3 sequence: CAISDTNPQAPDFNYGYTF. The CDR3 region has the DNA TGTGCCATCAGTGATACGAACCCTCAGGCGCCAGACTTCAACTATGGCTACACCTTC.

There are a few counts of this clonotype. The rearrangement joins TRBV7-9 to TRBJ1-4; D might be TRBD1 (6 bases). V lost 2 bases and J 4 bases, leaving 14 bases between the germline ends. The CDR3 spans 16 residues. Germline V lookup: CDR1 SEHNR, CDR2 FQNEAQ (reference sequence). For the CDR3, the DNA is TGTGCCAGCAGCTTATGGGGGGCCGGGGATAATGAAAAACTGTTTTTT. It encodes CASSLWGAGDNEKLFF.

This chain connects TRBV5-6 to TRBJ2-3; no definite D call. Germline loops: CDR1 SGHDT, CDR2 YYEEEE. Between the trimmed V and J ends, which lost 0 bases and 6 bases, there was a span of 5 bases. This CDR3 region has 12 residues. CDR3 in amino acids: CASSLVLDTQYF. CDR3 coding DNA: TGTGCCAGCAGCTTGGTACTGGATACGCAGTATTTT.

The chain carries TRBV7-2 and TRBJ2-1, with unresolved D. The V and J ends lost 5 bases and 6 bases respectively, with 8 bases between them. Looked up from germline, CDR1 is SGHTA and CDR2 is FQGNSA. The CDR3 loop spans 12 amino acids. CDR3 coding DNA: TGTGCCAGCAGCCGCGACGGCAATGAGCAGTTCTTC. This sequence encodes CASSRDGNEQFF.

This clonotype has a handful of counts. The chain couples TRBV7-9 to TRBJ1-2; TRBD1 agrees at 7 bases. Per the germline V gene, CDR1 is SEHNR and CDR2 is FQNEAQ (reference sequence). Trimming removed 4 bases from V and 3 bases from J; junction bases left unmatched: 11. This CDR3 is built from 16 residues. This chain's CDR3 is CASSSTRDRLHYGYTF. The CDR3, as DNA: TGTGCCAGCAGCTCTACCCGGGACAGACTTCACTATGGCTACACCTTC.

This clonotype was detected only a few times. CDR3 in DNA: TGCAGTGCCCCGACAGGAATGACCTACGAGCAGTACTTC. This encodes CSAPTGMTYEQYF. The chain recombines TRBV20-1 with TRBJ2-7; TRBD1 is a possible D gene (6 bases). The CDR3 totals 13 residues. Germline lookup yields CDR1 DFQATT and CDR2 SNEGSKA (reference sequence). V gave up 6 bases and J gave up 2 bases, with 14 bases separating them.